Presented here are 25 T cell receptor beta chains from one specimen sequenced in a study of T cell clones after liver transplantation (dated 2019 in TCRdb). Receptors were amplified or captured by the immunoSEQ multiplex PCR assay. Here the immuneACCESS table is served through TCRdb, limited to in-frame sequences with V and J called. Missing clones are a known gap in these copies; in checked studies unresolved V genes cover under half, and the rest lacks a known reason. In this sample the table shows about 51,000 clones, roughly nine tenths of which occur a single time. The ten largest clonotypes hold approximately 15% of the sample. The sequenced sample was CD8+ T cells from blood, obtained 12 months after liver transplant. All receptors come from a human patient who received a liver transplant. Some T cells may have been brought in with the graft after a transplant.

The J gene is TRBJ1-1, the V gene TRBV28, with D unresolved. V lost 0 bases, J lost 4 bases, and 9 bases lay in between. From germline, CDR1 is MDHEN and CDR2 SYDVKM. The CDR3 spans 14 residues. This chain's CDR3 is CASSLWATGTEAFF. CDR3 DNA sequence: TGTGCCAGCAGTTTATGGGCCACGGGCACTGAAGCTTTCTTT.

The rearrangement links TRBV19 to TRBJ2-1; D might be TRBD1 (6 bases). Per the germline V gene, CDR1 is LNHDA and CDR2 is SQIVND (reference sequence). The V gene lost 5 bases and the J gene lost 8 bases, with 13 bases spanning the gap. This CDR3 spans 13 amino acids. CDR3 bases: TGTGCCAGTAGTTTGATACAGGGCGATGAGCAGTTCTTC. Amino acids: CASSLIQGDEQFF.

The chain links TRBV27 to TRBJ1-4, with D perhaps TRBD1 (5 bases). Trimming removed 1 base from V and 7 bases from J, with 13 bases in between. Germline-derived CDR1 and CDR2 are MNHEY and SMNVEV (reference sequence). This CDR3 region has 15 residues. CDR3 amino acids: CASSLYSGRGEKLFF. CDR3 DNA: TGTGCCAGCAGTTTATATTCAGGGAGGGGTGAAAAACTGTTTTTT.

The J gene is TRBJ2-7, the V gene TRBV2; 13 nucleotides align to TRBD2. The CDR3 runs to 16 residues. Germline V gene sequence: CDR1 SNHLY, CDR2 FYNNEI. Trimming took 7 bases from V and 2 from J; bases not matched to a gene: 8. CDR3 sequence (DNA): TGTGCCAGCACCGGGACTAGCGGGATGCTCCCCTACGAGCAGTACTTC. Its translation: CASTGTSGMLPYEQYF.

The chain has TRBV6-5 and TRBJ1-5; D is unclear. V shed 0 bases and J shed 1 base, with 7 bases lying between them. The CDR3 length is 15 residues. Germline V gene data show CDR1 as MNHEY and CDR2 as SVGAGI. The CDR3 region has the DNA TGTGCCAGCAGTTACTCGAGTGAGAGCAATCAGCCCCAGCATTTT. Its protein product is CASSYSSESNQPQHF.

This clone was counted once. The chain joins TRBV28 to TRBJ2-1; D unclear. Looked up from germline, CDR1 is MDHEN and CDR2 is SYDVKM. Trimming left V 3 bases short and J 3 bases short, with 9 bases between. The CDR3 loop spans 14 amino acids. Written as DNA, the CDR3 is TGTGCCAGCAGTTTCGGCGGAGACTACAATGAGCAGTTCTTC. Translated, it gives CASSFGGDYNEQFF.

This chain connects TRBV6-1 to TRBJ2-1; 11 bases are shared with TRBD2. The V and J ends lost 4 bases and 7 bases, in that order; junction bases with no gene match: 9. Germline V gives CDR1 MNHNS, CDR2 SASEGT. The CDR3 length is 16 residues. DNA for the CDR3: TGTGCCAGCAGTGTGGGGACTAGCGGAACCACGAATGAGCAGTTCTTC. Residues: CASSVGTSGTTNEQFF.

V and J are TRBV28 and TRBJ2-3, with TRBD1 identical over 8 bases. CDR3 size: 15 residues. Germline assignment: CDR1 MDHEN and CDR2 SYDVKM. V lost 4 bases, J lost 5 bases, and 8 bases stayed unmatched. The CDR3 sequence: CASSSRGPEGDTQYF. In DNA, the CDR3 is TGTGCCAGCAGTTCCAGGGGGCCGGAGGGAGATACGCAGTATTTT.

The V call is TRBV7-9, the J call TRBJ1-2, with no clear D. The CDR3 runs 12 residues. Trimming pared 2 bases from V and 7 bases from J, leaving 8 bases between. Germline-derived CDR1 and CDR2 are SEHNR and FQNEAQ (reference sequence). CDR3 sequence: CASSLNWSGYTF. The CDR3 nucleotides read TGTGCCAGCAGCTTAAATTGGTCTGGCTACACCTTC.

This clone is a singleton in its sample. V is TRBV7-9 and J is TRBJ2-7; D not resolved. This CDR3 region has 11 residues. Germline lookup yields CDR1 SEHNR and CDR2 FQNEAQ (reference sequence). V lost 4 bases, J lost 2 bases, and 3 bases lay in between. CDR3 bases: TGTGCCAGCAGCTCCACCTACGAGCAGTACTTC. This codes for CASSSTYEQYF.

This rearrangement joins TRBV27 to TRBJ2-2; weak D call: TRBD2 (6 bases). CDR3 length: 17 amino acids. The germline V gene encodes CDR1 MNHEY and CDR2 SMNVEV (reference sequence). The germline V and J ends were trimmed by 10 bases and 2 bases, with 23 bases remaining between them. CDR3 residues: CATFPVTGTPNTGELFF. The CDR3 nucleotides are TGTGCCACCTTCCCCGTTACCGGGACTCCTAACACCGGGGAGCTGTTTTTT.

The chain joins TRBV27 to TRBJ1-2; perhaps TRBD1 as D (5 bases). This CDR3 spans 14 amino acids. V lost 5 bases, J lost 2 bases, and 12 bases lay in between. Germline V CDR1 and CDR2: MNHEY, SMNVEV (reference sequence). The CDR3 nucleotides are TGTGCCAGCAGTGGGGAGGGGCCGAACTATGGCTACACCTTC. The encoded protein is CASSGEGPNYGYTF.

Details on this clone: Relative to the germline gene, one junction end is altered; a read error may explain this. The V gene is TRBV7-9, the J gene TRBJ2-3, with TRBD2 identical over 11 bases. Germline V gene data show CDR1 as SEHNR and CDR2 as FQNEAQ (reference sequence). This CDR3 comprises 16 residues. CDR3 coding DNA: TGCCCCCCCGAGCCGATAGCGGGAGGGCGCACAGATACGCAGTATTTT. This codes for CPPEPIAGGRTDTQYF.

This rearrangement joins TRBV9 to TRBJ1-1; 7 bases match TRBD1. CDR3 length: 16 amino acids. The J segment lost 3 bases and the V segment lost 3 bases, leaving 11 bases of the junction unmatched. Germline CDR1 SGDLS, CDR2 YYNGEE. CDR3 region: CASSDGRGDVYTEAFF. The CDR3 coding sequence is TGTGCCAGCAGCGACGGCAGGGGGGATGTTTACACTGAAGCTTTCTTT. The variable domain in full, with the rest retrieved from reference TRBV9 and TRBJ1-1, is DSGVTQTPKHLITATGQRVTLRCSPRSGDLSVYWYQQSLDQGLQFLIQYYNGEERAKGNILERFSAQQFPDLHSELNLSSLELGDSALYFCASSDGRGDVYTEAFFGQGTRLTVV.

V and J are TRBV11-2 and TRBJ2-1; D gene unclear. The CDR3 sequence is 13 residues long. The V gene's germline CDR1 is SGHAT and CDR2 FQNNGV. The germline V and J ends were trimmed by 4 bases and 9 bases, with 13 bases remaining between them. CDR3 in DNA: TGTGCCAGCAGCTGGGGATCGGGTCTTGAGCAGTTCTTC. Its translation is CASSWGSGLEQFF.

The chain recombines TRBV9 with TRBJ2-5; the D gene is possibly TRBD2 (6 bases). The CDR3 loop spans 13 amino acids. Germline V lookup: CDR1 SGDLS, CDR2 YYNGEE. Trimming shortened V by 4 bases and J by 7 bases, and 14 bases separated the two germline ends. The DNA of the CDR3 is TGTGCCAGCAGCTGGAGGGATGGGGGGACCCAGTACTTC. Translating gives CASSWRDGGTQYF.

The chain links TRBV27 to TRBJ1-1, with no clear D. There are 13 residues in the CDR3. V gave up 5 bases and J gave up 5 bases, with 12 bases separating them. From germline, CDR1 is MNHEY and CDR2 SMNVEV (reference sequence). The CDR3 reads CASSPLLGTEAFF. CDR3 DNA: TGTGCCAGCAGTCCATTGCTAGGGACTGAAGCTTTCTTT.

The chain is built from TRBV7-3 and TRBJ2-7; 13 bases are shared with TRBD2. The CDR3 length is 15 residues. The junction had 3 bases not matched to a gene; V was cut back by 3 bases and J by 4 bases. Germline V gene data show CDR1 as SGHTA and CDR2 as FQGTGA. DNA for the CDR3: TGTGCCAGCAGCTTGGGACTAGCGGGACTGTACGAGCAGTACTTC. It is translated as CASSLGLAGLYEQYF.

The chain is built from TRBV27 and TRBJ2-1; D not certain. The CDR3 sequence is 11 residues long. Looked up from germline, CDR1 is MNHEY and CDR2 is SMNVEV (reference sequence). The V end lost 2 bases, the J end lost 8 bases, and 4 bases lay between the germline ends. CDR3 in amino acids: CASSLGYEQFF. The CDR3, as DNA: TGTGCCAGCAGTTTAGGTTATGAGCAGTTCTTC.

This rearrangement joins TRBV9 to TRBJ1-2; D not certain. The CDR3 loop spans 13 amino acids. Trimming left V 0 bases short and J 6 bases short, with 9 bases between. Per germline, CDR1 SGDLS and CDR2 YYNGEE. The CDR3 DNA sequence: TGTGCCAGCAGCGTAGGAGGGAGAAATGGCTACACCTTC. It is translated as CASSVGGRNGYTF.

This clone was seen once. This rearrangement joins TRBV2 to TRBJ1-2; 7 bases are a match to TRBD1. CDR3 length equals 15 residues. The V gene's germline CDR1 is SNHLY and CDR2 FYNNEI. J gave up 2 bases and V 7 bases, and 10 bases lay outside the gene matches. CDR3 residues: CASTAGTVFNYGYTF. In DNA form, the CDR3 reads TGTGCCAGCACTGCGGGGACAGTGTTCAACTATGGCTACACCTTC.

J is TRBJ2-7 and V is TRBV19, with 7 nucleotides matching TRBD1. The CDR3 spans 14 residues. V gave up 3 bases and J gave up 5 bases; unmatched junction bases: 7. CDR1 is LNHDA, CDR2 SQIVND, per germline (reference sequence). The CDR3 loop reads CASSIITGENEQYF. DNA of the CDR3: TGTGCCAGTAGTATTATAACAGGGGAAAACGAGCAGTACTTC.

The rearrangement uses TRBV28 and TRBJ2-7, with 9 nucleotides matching TRBD1. Germline CDR1 MDHEN, CDR2 SYDVKM. V lost 4 bases to trimming and J lost 5 bases; unmatched junction nucleotides: 6. This CDR3 is built from 14 residues. CDR3 coding DNA: TGTGCCAGCAGTTCCTCGGACAGGGGACACGAGCAGTACTTC. Its protein product is CASSSSDRGHEQYF.

The chain uses TRBV27 and TRBJ2-7; a weak D match, TRBD1 (6 bases). The CDR3 is 14 amino acids. The V end lost 6 bases, the J end lost 2 bases, and 14 bases lay between the germline ends. Germline CDR1 reads MNHEY; CDR2 reads SMNVEV (reference sequence). The CDR3 region has the DNA TGTGCCAGCAGCTACAGGGTTGGGCCCTACGAGCAGTACTTC. Its translation is CASSYRVGPYEQYF.

The chain joins TRBV7-9 to TRBJ2-1, with 7 positions matching TRBD1. Looked up from germline, CDR1 is SEHNR and CDR2 is FQNEAQ (reference sequence). With V trimmed by 6 bases and J by 2 bases, 7 bases remained unmatched. This CDR3 region has 15 residues. The CDR3 region is CASSTRDRPYNEQFF. The CDR3 DNA is TGTGCCAGCAGTACAAGGGACAGACCCTACAATGAGCAGTTCTTC.